A single sample gave rise to the 20 T cell receptor beta chains below, sequenced in a study of cytomegalovirus exposure and HLA in healthy donors. Amplification used 60 Vbeta primers and 13 Jbeta primers. The table came from immunoSEQ multiplex PCR; TCRdb's copy has only in-frame clones and leaves some out. The repertoire holds 150,000 to 170,000 clones, with 80% as singletons. The sequenced sample was PBMCs. The receptors were sampled from a woman between 40 and 50 years old in good health and CMV-seropositive.

The CDR3 is CASSQGGGNQPQHF. The CDR3 DNA follows: TGTGCCAGCAGCCAAGGAGGAGGGAATCAGCCCCAGCATTTT. J is TRBJ1-5 and V is TRBV14; D is ambiguous. This CDR3 is 14 amino acids long. V was clipped by 1 base and J by 4 bases, with 8 bases between them. The germline V gene has CDR1 SGHDN and CDR2 FVKESK.

V is TRBV9 and J is TRBJ1-1; D unresolved. The length of the CDR3 is 15 residues. The V and J ends lost 7 bases and 0 bases respectively, with 16 bases between them. CDR1 is SGDLS, CDR2 YYNGEE, per germline. The CDR3 DNA reads TGTGCCAGCTGTCGGGGAGGGCAGCTGAACACTGAAGCTTTCTTT. This sequence encodes CASCRGGQLNTEAFF.

This clone was picked up a small number of times. This chain links TRBV30 with TRBJ1-1, with D hard to call. Germline CDR1 GTSNPN, CDR2 SVGIG (reference sequence). Trimming pared 4 bases from V and 0 bases from J, leaving 18 bases between. The CDR3 contains 16 residues. The CDR3 nucleotides read TGTGCCTGGACCCAACCAGGAGGAGGGATGAACACTGAAGCTTTCTTT. Protein sequence: CAWTQPGGGMNTEAFF.

The rearrangement joins TRBV4-2 to TRBJ1-2, with D perhaps matching TRBD1 (6 bases). Germline values: CDR1 LGHNA, CDR2 YNFKEQ. Trimming removed 0 bases from V and 8 bases from J, with 13 bases in between. The CDR3 extends over 14 amino acids. The DNA for the CDR3 is TGTGCCAGCAGCCAAGAGAACAGGGTAAAAGGCTACACCTTC. It yields the protein CASSQENRVKGYTF.

This sequence joins TRBV28 and TRBJ2-7; the D gene is possibly TRBD2 (6 bases). V was cut by 7 bases and J by 0 bases, with 16 bases left in between. In germline, CDR1 is MDHEN, CDR2 SYDVKM. This CDR3 is built from 15 residues. In DNA, the CDR3 is TGTGCCAGCACACAAAGCGGGCTGAGCTCCTACGAGCAGTACTTC. Translation gives CASTQSGLSSYEQYF. Filled out from reference TRBV28 and TRBJ2-7, the complete variable domain reads DVKVTQSSRYLVKRTGEKVFLECVQDMDHENMFWYRQDPGLGLRLIYFSYDVKMKEKGDIPEGYSVSREKKERFSLILESASTNQTSMYLCASTQSGLSSYEQYFGPGTRLTVT.

Here the CDR3 reads CASSLSTDWVSHEQYF. The CDR3 DNA reads as TGTGCCAGCAGTTTATCTACGGACTGGGTTTCCCACGAGCAGTACTTC. This sequence joins TRBV28 and TRBJ2-7; D may be TRBD2 (5 bases). The CDR3 has 16 amino acids. The germline V and J ends were trimmed by 1 base and 5 bases, with 18 bases remaining between them. Per germline, CDR1 MDHEN and CDR2 SYDVKM.

This clone appeared a few times. The chain uses TRBV5-4 and TRBJ2-5; 11 positions match TRBD2. CDR3 length: 14 residues. The germline gives CDR1 SGHNT, CDR2 YYREEE (reference sequence). The V segment lost 3 bases and the J segment 3 bases; nucleotides outside the gene matches: 1. The chain's CDR3 is CASSSGLAEETQYF. The CDR3 DNA sequence: TGTGCCAGCAGCTCGGGACTAGCGGAAGAGACCCAGTACTTC.

This clone was seen only once. Mismatch with germline at one junction end may stem from a read error. V gene TRBV7-7 combines with J gene TRBJ1-1; D is perhaps TRBD1 (6 bases). The CDR3 sequence is 13 residues long. Germline V gene lookup returns CDR1 SSHAT and CDR2 FNYEAQ (reference sequence). DNA of the CDR3: TGTGCTAGCAGTGCGGACAGGAACACTGAAGCTTTCTTT. The encoded protein is CASSADRNTEAFF.

The chain employs TRBV4-2 and TRBJ2-6; 9 nucleotides agree with TRBD2. Trimming at V came to 0 bases and at J to 0 bases, leaving 6 bases not matched to a gene. Germline lookup yields CDR1 LGHNA and CDR2 YNFKEQ. The CDR3 spans 19 residues. CDR3: CASSQESLAGSSGANVLTF. DNA for the CDR3: TGTGCCAGCAGCCAAGAGTCGCTAGCGGGAAGCTCTGGGGCCAACGTCCTGACTTTC.

This chain joins TRBV5-1 and TRBJ2-5, with D possibly matching TRBD2 (6 bases). The tail of the sequence fits TRBJ2-7 better, so the J call may be wrong. The germline CDR1 and CDR2 sequences are SGHRS and YFSETQ. CDR3 length: 14 amino acids. The CDR3 region has the DNA TGCGCCAGCAGCTTCCAGGGACTTAACTACGAGCAGTACTTC. As protein: CASSFQGLNYEQYF.

The DNA for the CDR3 is TGTGCCAGCAGCTCGGACAGGTTTCTTGAAAAACTGTTTTTT. Translation gives CASSSDRFLEKLFF. J is TRBJ1-4 and V is TRBV7-9; 7 nucleotides line up with TRBD1. Trimming at V came to 4 bases and at J to 7 bases, leaving 6 bases not matched to a gene. The CDR3 is 14 residues long. The germline CDR1 and CDR2 sequences are SEHNR and FQNEAQ (reference sequence).

V and J are TRBV2 and TRBJ2-1, with 10 bases fitting TRBD2. The CDR3 length is 15 residues. Germline V gives CDR1 SNHLY, CDR2 FYNNEI. Unmatched junction bases numbered 15, after V lost 6 bases and J lost 13 bases. CDR3 sequence (DNA): TGTGCCAGCAGCGAGCTAGCGGGAGAGATGGGACCCCAGTTCTTC. This codes for CASSELAGEMGPQFF.

The gene calls are TRBV29-1 and TRBJ2-5; D might be TRBD1 (5 bases). The length of the CDR3 is 13 residues. V was cut by 7 bases and J by 2 bases, with 14 bases left in between. The germline V gene encodes CDR1 SQVTM and CDR2 ANQGSEA. The CDR3: CSASPGYQETQYF. The CDR3 DNA reads TGCAGCGCGTCCCCAGGGTATCAAGAGACCCAGTACTTC.

This chain joins TRBV9 and TRBJ2-1; 7 nucleotides agree with TRBD2. V was clipped by 0 bases and J by 9 bases; unmatched bases: 9. The CDR3 is 15 residues long. Per the germline V gene, CDR1 is SGDLS and CDR2 is YYNGEE. CDR3: CASSVGLAEGAEQFF. As DNA, the CDR3 is TGTGCCAGCAGCGTAGGGCTAGCGGAAGGGGCTGAGCAGTTCTTC. Supplemented by reference TRBV9 and TRBJ2-1, the full variable domain reads DSGVTQTPKHLITATGQRVTLRCSPRSGDLSVYWYQQSLDQGLQFLIQYYNGEERAKGNILERFSAQQFPDLHSELNLSSLELGDSALYFCASSVGLAEGAEQFFGPGTRLTVL.

This chain uses TRBV9 with TRBJ2-3; 7 nucleotides line up with TRBD2. CDR3 length: 14 residues. Losses at the gene ends were 0 bases for V and 8 bases for J; bases not matched to a gene: 6. The germline V gene encodes CDR1 SGDLS and CDR2 YYNGEE. The CDR3: CASSVVAGAGTQYF. In DNA form, the CDR3 reads TGTGCCAGCAGCGTAGTGGCGGGAGCTGGTACGCAGTATTTT.

The rearrangement links TRBV6-6 to TRBJ1-1, with D perhaps matching TRBD1 (6 bases). This CDR3 contains 16 residues. Looked up from germline, CDR1 is MNHNY and CDR2 is SVGAGI (reference sequence). V lost 6 bases and J 3 bases, leaving 20 bases between the germline ends. CDR3 region: CASSSPGGGGYTEAFF. The CDR3 bases are TGTGCCAGCAGCTCTCCGGGGGGCGGGGGTTACACTGAAGCTTTCTTT.

The rearrangement links TRBV29-1 to TRBJ1-2; 7 bases are a match to TRBD1. The CDR3 contains 12 residues. The germline V gene has CDR1 SQVTM and CDR2 ANQGSEA. Trimming took 4 bases from V and 7 from J; bases not matched to a gene: 6. CDR3 nucleotides: TGCAGCGTTGCGAGGGGGCGAGGTGGCTACACCTTC. It translates to CSVARGRGGYTF.

The chain has TRBV18 and TRBJ2-1; 8 positions agree with TRBD1. V lost 4 bases and J lost 9; bases outside the gene matches: 8. This CDR3 region has 14 residues. Germline loops: CDR1 KGHSH, CDR2 LQKENI. Here the CDR3 DNA reads TGTGCCAGCTCACTTGACAGGGGTGGCGGTGAGCAGTTCTTC. Residues: CASSLDRGGGEQFF.

The V gene is TRBV5-3, the J gene TRBJ2-7, with TRBD1 identical over 7 bases. TRBV5-3 carries the ORF label, with uncertain function. The trim removed 4 bases at V and 6 bases at J, leaving 13 bases unmatched. The CDR3 has 15 residues. CDR3 residues: CARSAHHRGRCEQYF. The CDR3 bases are TGTGCCAGAAGCGCACATCACAGGGGTCGGTGCGAGCAGTACTTC.

This clone was seen once. The chain has TRBV28 and TRBJ2-7, with a weak D call TRBD2 (6 bases). Between the trimmed V and J ends, which lost 8 bases and 2 bases, there was a span of 13 bases. From germline, CDR1 is MDHEN and CDR2 SYDVKM. The CDR3 covers 13 residues. CDR3 in DNA: TGTGCCAGCTTTCGGGCGGGAACCTACGAGCAGTACTTC. This encodes CASFRAGTYEQYF.